This record covers a single T cell receptor beta chain. Its antigen is currently unknown. Primers targeted 54 TRBV and 13 TRBJ segments. The table came from immunoSEQ multiplex PCR; TCRdb's copy has only in-frame clones and leaves some out. Of 90,000 to 130,000 clones in the sample, over 90% were seen once. This specimen comes from a study of T cell repertoires and HLA-DP antigens. Study background: CD4+ T cells were cocultured with HeLa cells expressing HLA-DP. A couple of male donors and one female donor spanned ages 18-to-29 through 60-to-69.

Sequenced sample: CD4+ T cells from PBMCs. The TCR comes from a woman under 30 in good health and CMV-seronegative.

The CDR3 DNA is TGTGCCAGCAGGTTGGGACTTCCCACAGATACGCAGTATTTT. Protein sequence: CASRLGLPTDTQYF. The chain carries TRBV7-9 and TRBJ2-3; weak D call: TRBD2 (6 bases). This CDR3 is built from 14 residues. Trimming cost V 6 bases and J 2 bases, with 12 bases left between them. Germline CDR1 is SEHNR and CDR2 is FQNEAQ (reference sequence).